The 20 T cell receptor beta chains below all came from one sample that was sequenced in a study of cytotoxic CD8 clonotypes in ibrutinib-treated CLL. The protocol was immunoSEQ multiplex PCR, while the TCRdb copy is restricted to in-frame clones and leaves out a portion. The sample shows 160,000 or so clones, about four fifths of them seen only once. Material: PBMCs, obtained after 24 months of ibrutinib treatment. These receptors all stem from a human donor with chronic lymphocytic leukemia.

As regards this clone: A read error may account for a junction end that differs from germline. The chain links TRBV11-3 to TRBJ2-1, with D tentatively TRBD2 (6 bases). The CDR3 contains 14 residues. The germline gives CDR1 SGHNT, CDR2 YENEEA. The CDR3 nucleotides are TGTGCCAGCAGCCCCCGGGACTCCGACAATGAGCAGTTCTTC. This codes for CASSPRDSDNEQFF.

This clone occurred a few times. The chain recombines TRBV4-2 with TRBJ1-2; TRBD1 aligns across 10 bases. Germline CDR1 LGHNA, CDR2 YNFKEQ. CDR3 length: 13 amino acids. J lost 13 bases, V lost 8 bases, and 13 bases had no gene match. The CDR3 sequence is CASAGGTGVPSTF. The CDR3 DNA reads as TGTGCCAGCGCGGGCGGGACAGGGGTTCCTAGCACCTTC.

The V call is TRBV15, the J call TRBJ2-3; the D is unclear. From germline, CDR1 is LNHNV and CDR2 YYDKDF (reference sequence). The CDR3 extends over 14 amino acids. Trimming pared 1 base from V and 1 base from J, leaving 6 bases between. The CDR3 coding sequence is TGTGCCACCAGCAGAGCCGTGGGCACAGATACGCAGTATTTT. It is translated as CATSRAVGTDTQYF. The full variable domain, rest sourced from reference TRBV15 and TRBJ2-3, is DAMVIQNPRYQVTQFGKPVTLSCSQTLNHNVMYWYQQKSSQAPKLLFHYYDKDFNNEADTPDNFQSRRPNTSFCFLDIRSPGLGDTAMYLCATSRAVGTDTQYFGPGTRLTVL.

The chain is built from TRBV2 and TRBJ2-7; TRBD1 matches at 8 bases. The V gene's germline CDR1 is SNHLY and CDR2 FYNNEI. V dropped 6 bases and J dropped 3; count of bases not matched to a gene: 7. There are 14 residues in the CDR3. CDR3 sequence: CASRPGQGLYEQYF. The CDR3 bases are TGTGCCAGCAGGCCAGGACAGGGCCTCTACGAGCAGTACTTC.

The chain links TRBV7-2 to TRBJ2-5, with no clear D. The length of the CDR3 is 12 residues. V lost 5 bases to trimming and J lost 5 bases, with 9 bases between them. Germline-derived CDR1 and CDR2 are SGHTA and FQGNSA. The CDR3: CASSGGGETQYF. As DNA, the CDR3 is TGTGCCAGCAGCGGTGGTGGCGAGACCCAGTACTTC.

The CDR3 coding sequence is TGTGCCAGCAGTGAAGTTGACTACACTGAAGCTTTCTTT. It specifies CASSEVDYTEAFF. The rearrangement links TRBV6-1 to TRBJ1-1, with D unresolved. Germline CDR1 and CDR2: MNHNS and SASEGT. The CDR3 loop spans 13 amino acids. Deletions cut 1 base from V and 3 bases from J, with 6 bases between.

This clone showed up just a few times. V usage is TRBV5-4 and J usage is TRBJ1-1; perhaps TRBD1 as D (5 bases). This CDR3 region has 16 residues. Germline-derived CDR1 and CDR2 are SGHNT and YYREEE (reference sequence). Trimming stripped 0 bases from V and 3 bases from J, with 15 bases between. In nucleotides, the CDR3 is TGTGCCAGCAGCTTGGGGGGGGAGGAATTACACACTGAAGCTTTCTTT. Translated: CASSLGGEELHTEAFF.

V usage is TRBV7-2 and J usage is TRBJ1-2, with 8 positions matching TRBD1. This CDR3 spans 14 amino acids. V lost 4 bases, J lost 5 bases, and 6 bases stayed unmatched. CDR1 SGHTA and CDR2 FQGNSA come from the germline V gene. The CDR3 sequence: CASSSDRGQYGYTF. The CDR3 nucleotides read TGTGCCAGCAGCTCTGACAGGGGCCAGTATGGCTACACCTTC.

This clone was observed many times. The V and J genes are TRBV2 and TRBJ1-2, with D perhaps TRBD1 (5 bases). The CDR3 consists of 15 residues. Trimming left V 1 base short and J 0 bases short, with 9 bases between. The V gene's germline CDR1 is SNHLY and CDR2 FYNNEI. The CDR3 DNA follows: TGTGCCAGCAGTGAAGGACAGATTGCTAACTATGGCTACACCTTC. This codes for CASSEGQIANYGYTF.

CDR3 in amino acids: CASSSRAGTGGEQYF. CDR3 nucleotides: TGCGCCAGCAGCTCCCGAGCCGGGACAGGGGGCGAGCAGTACTTC. The rearrangement links TRBV5-1 to TRBJ2-7; 11 bases agree with TRBD1. The V gene end was trimmed by 3 bases and the J gene end by 6 bases; junction bases not matched to a gene: 8. This CDR3 is 15 amino acids long. Per the germline V gene, CDR1 is SGHRS and CDR2 is YFSETQ.

This sequence joins TRBV19 and TRBJ1-2; weak D call: TRBD1 (6 bases). V dropped 1 base and J dropped 4 bases, with 7 bases sitting between them. There are 13 residues in the CDR3. CDR1 is LNHDA and CDR2 is SQIVND in the germline V gene (reference sequence). The CDR3 nucleotides are TGTGCCAGTAGTATAGGGACAGTCTATGGCTACACCTTC. This gives the protein CASSIGTVYGYTF.

The chain couples TRBV23-1 to TRBJ1-6, with D unclear. TRBV23-1 is assigned to the ORF class and has an uncertain function. Trimming left V 0 bases short and J 4 bases short, with 4 bases between. This CDR3 comprises 14 residues. DNA for the CDR3: TGCGCCAGCAGTCAATCCCCTTATAATTCACCCCTCCACTTT. Translation gives CASSQSPYNSPLHF.

This chain links TRBV4-2 with TRBJ2-7; a possible D gene is TRBD2 (5 bases). This CDR3 region has 13 residues. Germline-derived CDR1 and CDR2 are LGHNA and YNFKEQ. Trimming took off 2 bases at V and 6 bases at J, with 11 bases between the two ends. CDR3 DNA sequence: TGTGCCAGCAGCCAACCGGACGCGGGCGAGCAGTACTTC. It specifies CASSQPDAGEQYF.

The chain combines TRBV5-8 with TRBJ1-1; D is undetermined. CDR3 length: 17 residues. The germline V and J ends were trimmed by 2 bases and 3 bases, with 20 bases remaining between them. Germline V gene data show CDR1 as SGHTS and CDR2 as YDEGEE. CDR3 loop: CASSFCSIKWGYTEAFF. CDR3 nucleotides: TGTGCCAGCAGCTTTTGTTCGATTAAATGGGGATACACTGAAGCTTTCTTT.

The chain recombines TRBV18 with TRBJ1-3, with 9 nucleotides matching TRBD1. Germline V gene lookup returns CDR1 KGHSH and CDR2 LQKENI. J was trimmed by 4 bases and V by 2 bases; bases with no gene match: 3. The CDR3 consists of 15 residues. The CDR3 DNA sequence: TGTGCCAGCTCACCATCGGACAGGGGCGGAAACACCATATATTTT. Residues: CASSPSDRGGNTIYF. The entire variable domain, with the rest obtained from reference TRBV18 and TRBJ1-3, is as follows: NAGVMQNPRHLVRRRGQEARLRCSPMKGHSHVYWYRQLPEEGLKFMVYLQKENIIDESGMPKERFSAEFPKEGPSILRIQQVVRGDSAAYFCASSPSDRGGNTIYFGEGSWLTVV.

This chain joins TRBV7-3 and TRBJ2-7; the match to TRBD2 covers 12 bases. Trimming at V came to 5 bases and at J to 4 bases, leaving 12 bases not matched to a gene. Germline values: CDR1 SGHTA, CDR2 FQGTGA. CDR3 size: 17 residues. CDR3 DNA: TGTGCCAGCAGCCTAAAAGCCAGGACTAGCGGGATATACGAGCAGTACTTC. It yields the protein CASSLKARTSGIYEQYF.

The chain links TRBV6-5 to TRBJ1-1, with D unresolved. V shed 6 bases and J shed 1 base, with 12 bases lying between them. The CDR3 is made up of 14 amino acids. Germline CDR1 is MNHEY and CDR2 is SVGAGI. The CDR3 loop reads CASSPRDWNTEAFF. The CDR3 coding sequence is TGTGCCAGCAGCCCCCGTGACTGGAACACTGAAGCTTTCTTT.

This chain connects TRBV7-2 to TRBJ2-2, with 7 bases fitting TRBD2. Looked up from germline, CDR1 is SGHTA and CDR2 is FQGNSA. V was pared by 1 base and J by 1 base, with 12 bases of the junction left unmatched. The CDR3 extends over 19 amino acids. The CDR3 reads CASSLDPPRLAVNTGELFF. Written as DNA, the CDR3 is TGTGCCAGCAGCTTAGATCCCCCCCGGCTAGCGGTGAACACCGGGGAGCTGTTTTTT. Based on the CDR3 plus reference TRBV7-2 and TRBJ2-2, the full variable domain is GAGVSQSPSNKVTEKGKDVELRCDPISGHTALYWYRQSLGQGLEFLIYFQGNSAPDKSGLPSDRFSAERTGGSVSTLTIQRTQQEDSAVYLCASSLDPPRLAVNTGELFFGEGSRLTVL.

The V call is TRBV9, the J call TRBJ2-7; 10 bases map to TRBD2. V dropped 3 bases and J dropped 3; count of bases not matched to a gene: 18. Germline loops: CDR1 SGDLS, CDR2 YYNGEE. The CDR3 runs 19 residues. The CDR3 loop reads CASSGSTDGGLADYYEQYF. The CDR3 DNA reads TGTGCCAGCAGCGGTAGTACCGATGGCGGACTAGCGGATTACTACGAGCAGTACTTC. Combining the CDR3 with reference TRBV9 and TRBJ2-7 gives the whole variable domain DSGVTQTPKHLITATGQRVTLRCSPRSGDLSVYWYQQSLDQGLQFLIQYYNGEERAKGNILERFSAQQFPDLHSELNLSSLELGDSALYFCASSGSTDGGLADYYEQYFGPGTRLTVT.

The chain combines TRBV5-1 with TRBJ2-1, with 11 bases fitting TRBD2. CDR1 is SGHRS and CDR2 is YFSETQ in the germline V gene. The CDR3 length is 16 residues. V lost 4 bases to trimming and J lost 3 bases; unmatched junction nucleotides: 6. CDR3 sequence: CASSRSGTSGYNEQFF. CDR3 bases: TGCGCCAGCAGCCGTTCCGGGACTAGCGGCTACAATGAGCAGTTCTTC.